The 14 T cell receptor beta chains below were found in one sample sequenced in a study of stem cell transplantation in POMP-related autoinflammatory disease. Profiled with immunoSEQ multiplex PCR; TCRdb holds only in-frame clones, not every one. The sample gives over 60,000 clones, approximately 90% of which show up once; about 0.7% is in the top ten. Source: CD4+ T cells from PBMCs, taken after stem cell transplantation. The receptors stem from a human patient with POMP-related autoinflammation and immune dysregulation (PRAID). The T cells may come from the graft donor.

V gene TRBV2 combines with J gene TRBJ2-3, with TRBD2 matching 16 bases. This CDR3 is 18 amino acids long. Germline V gene sequence: CDR1 SNHLY, CDR2 FYNNEI. V lost 7 bases and J lost 6; bases outside the gene matches: 13. DNA of the CDR3: TGTGCCAGCACTAGAACGGGACTAGCGGGAGGGACTAGGGATACGCAGTATTTT. It specifies CASTRTGLAGGTRDTQYF.

The rearrangement uses TRBV19 and TRBJ2-1; tentative D call: TRBD2 (5 bases). Deletions cut 4 bases from V and 1 base from J, with 17 bases between. This CDR3 comprises 17 residues. Per germline, CDR1 LNHDA and CDR2 SQIVND (reference sequence). CDR3 sequence reads: CASSRSSGASSYNEQFF. CDR3 coding DNA: TGTGCCAGTAGTAGGTCGAGCGGAGCCTCTTCCTACAATGAGCAGTTCTTC.

This rearrangement joins TRBV5-8 to TRBJ2-7; 8 positions agree with TRBD1. The CDR3 has 14 amino acids. Germline-derived CDR1 and CDR2 are SGHTS and YDEGEE. The V and J ends lost 5 bases and 4 bases, in that order; junction bases with no gene match: 8. In DNA, the CDR3 is TGTGCCAGCAGGTATCGGACAGGGAGGTACGAGCAGTACTTC. Protein sequence: CASRYRTGRYEQYF.

V usage is TRBV5-1 and J usage is TRBJ2-2, with a possible D match to TRBD1 (5 bases). V lost 4 bases, J lost 6 bases, and 10 bases lay in between. Per germline, CDR1 SGHRS and CDR2 YFSETQ. The CDR3 totals 13 residues. This chain's CDR3 is CASSAQAPGELFF. The CDR3 nucleotides read TGCGCCAGCAGCGCACAGGCTCCCGGGGAGCTGTTTTTT.

The chain recombines TRBV7-9 with TRBJ2-3, with 8 bases lining up with TRBD1. The CDR3 is 17 amino acids. Trimming took 5 bases from V and 4 from J; bases not matched to a gene: 14. CDR1 is SEHNR, CDR2 FQNEAQ, per germline (reference sequence). The CDR3 here is CASSPLLGDRRADTQYF. In DNA form, the CDR3 reads TGTGCCAGCAGCCCCCTTCTCGGGGACAGGCGGGCAGATACGCAGTATTTT.

This CDR3 reads CASSHRRDWNEQFF. The CDR3 nucleotides read TGTGCCAGCTCACATCGGAGGGATTGGAATGAGCAGTTCTTC. The chain combines TRBV18 with TRBJ2-1, with a weak D call TRBD2 (6 bases). Trimming left V 4 bases short and J 7 bases short, with 14 bases between. Germline V gene sequence: CDR1 KGHSH, CDR2 LQKENI. The CDR3 covers 14 residues.

The V gene is TRBV4-1, the J gene TRBJ1-6, with D perhaps TRBD1 (6 bases). The CDR3 length is 17 residues. V was trimmed by 2 bases and J by 0 bases, leaving 11 bases between them. Germline CDR1 MGHRA, CDR2 YSYEKL. The CDR3 DNA reads TGCGCCAGCAGCCAAAGGCAGGGGAGCTCCTATAATTCACCCCTCCACTTT. This translates into CASSQRQGSSYNSPLHF.

V gene TRBV28 combines with J gene TRBJ2-3, with 10 bases fitting TRBD2. V trimming: 2 bases; J trimming: 2 bases; junction bases outside the gene matches: 1. CDR1 is MDHEN, CDR2 SYDVKM, per germline. The CDR3 is 15 residues long. The CDR3 here is CASSLSGRATDTQYF. CDR3 coding DNA: TGTGCCAGCAGTTTAAGCGGGAGGGCCACAGATACGCAGTATTTT.

V usage is TRBV6-4 and J usage is TRBJ2-1; 8 bases match TRBD1. CDR1 and CDR2 (germline): MRHNA, SNTAGT. The CDR3 runs to 11 residues. V shed 2 bases and J 13 bases; nucleotides not matched to a gene: 1. The CDR3 sequence: CASSDGQGQFF. The DNA for the CDR3 is TGTGCCAGCAGTGACGGACAGGGCCAGTTCTTC.

V and J are TRBV5-5 and TRBJ1-3, with unresolved D. The V end was cut by 2 bases, the J end by 4 bases, with 10 bases between. The V gene's germline CDR1 is SGHKS and CDR2 YYEKEE (reference sequence). This CDR3 has 14 amino acids. The DNA for the CDR3 is TGTGCCAGCAGCTTTCCCGGGGAGGGAAACACCATATATTTT. Encoded protein: CASSFPGEGNTIYF.

The chain combines TRBV28 with TRBJ2-7, with D perhaps TRBD1 (5 bases). CDR3 size: 12 residues. Trimming removed 2 bases at V and 9 bases at J, with 11 bases between. Germline values: CDR1 MDHEN, CDR2 SYDVKM. For the CDR3, the DNA is TGTGCCAGCAGTTTACTCAGGGAACGGCAGTACTTC. Translated: CASSLLRERQYF.

J is TRBJ1-2 and V is TRBV7-9; 7 bases line up with TRBD1. The CDR3 extends over 14 amino acids. V was pared by 1 base and J by 4 bases, with 3 bases of the junction left unmatched. Germline CDR1 is SEHNR and CDR2 is FQNEAQ (reference sequence). CDR3 sequence reads: CASSLGGGSYGYTF. CDR3 coding DNA: TGTGCCAGCAGCTTAGGAGGGGGCAGCTATGGCTACACCTTC.

The rearrangement uses TRBV5-5 and TRBJ1-3; D ambiguous. The length of the CDR3 is 17 residues. CDR1 is SGHKS, CDR2 YYEKEE, per germline (reference sequence). Trimming shortened V by 0 bases and J by 0 bases, and 13 bases separated the two germline ends. CDR3 nucleotides: TGTGCCAGCAGCTTGGCTAGTACGGCAGCCTCTGGAAACACCATATATTTT. It codes for CASSLASTAASGNTIYF.

This clone was counted between two and nine times. The chain has TRBV7-2 and TRBJ1-2; no definite D call. V was shortened by 4 bases and J by 3 bases, with 9 bases between the two germline ends. Germline lookup yields CDR1 SGHTA and CDR2 FQGNSA. This CDR3 spans 13 amino acids. The CDR3 DNA reads as TGTGCCAGCAGCTCCTACAGCGACTATGGCTACACCTTC. Protein: CASSSYSDYGYTF.